Shown below are 9 T cell receptor beta chains from a single sample sequenced in a study of T cells expressing NK-cell markers. TCRdb reprocessed the 5' RACE reads, keeping one entry per CDR3 protein, no DNA. Recorded here are approximately 150,000 distinct CDR3 sequences; the top ten clones represent approximately 12%. Sequenced sample: blood T cells: a sorted CD56 or NKG2C T cell subset, CD4+ or CD8+ T cells, or bulk PBMC T cells (not recorded which). These receptors originate from a young man in good health.

The chain links TRBV18 to TRBJ1-3. Germline values: CDR1 KGHSH, CDR2 LQKENI. The CDR3 has 15 amino acids. The CDR3 protein is CASASVWQTGNTIYF.

The rearrangement uses TRBV12-3 or TRBV12-4 and TRBJ2-3; the TCRdb D gene call, TRBD2, has no DNA to confirm it. The CDR3 has 19 amino acids. CDR3 amino acids: CASSLTSGRPPEGTDTQYF.

The chain joins TRBV23-1 to TRBJ2-3; absent DNA, TCRdb's TRBD1 call cannot be checked. TRBV23-1 qualifies as an ORF whose function is uncertain. This CDR3 spans 16 amino acids. The CDR3 loop is CASSHVKGERSDTQYF.

The rearrangement joins TRBV6-5 to TRBJ2-1; TCRdb reports TRBD2, a call that lacks DNA to check it against. The CDR3 runs to 17 residues. Germline V CDR1 and CDR2: MNHEY, SVGAGI. This chain's CDR3 is CASSYTSGSIVVNEQFF.

The chain links TRBV20-1 to TRBJ2-1. This CDR3 contains 16 residues. Germline CDR1 DFQATT, CDR2 SNEGSKA (reference sequence). CDR3 loop: CSARVGKREFHNEQFF.

V gene TRBV6-5 combines with J gene TRBJ1-2; TCRdb calls TRBD1, which cannot be checked without DNA. This CDR3 comprises 15 residues. The germline V gene has CDR1 MNHEY and CDR2 SVGAGI. The CDR3 sequence: CASSYPTTESYGYTF.

This chain joins TRBV21-1 and TRBJ1-1; as DNA is missing, the TRBD1 call by TCRdb cannot be tested. TRBV21-1 is annotated as a pseudogene. The CDR3 is 17 amino acids. CDR3 loop: CASSKTGARILSTEAFF.

The V call is TRBV7-9, the J call TRBJ2-3; without DNA, the TCRdb call of TRBD1 cannot be checked. Germline lookup yields CDR1 SEHNR and CDR2 FQNEAQ (reference sequence). The CDR3 loop spans 16 amino acids. CDR3 residues: CASSPRDGKSTDTQYF.

J is TRBJ2-6 and V is TRBV6-1. This CDR3 region has 14 residues. Germline V gives CDR1 MNHNS, CDR2 SASEGT. This chain's CDR3 is CASSKGPGANVLTF.